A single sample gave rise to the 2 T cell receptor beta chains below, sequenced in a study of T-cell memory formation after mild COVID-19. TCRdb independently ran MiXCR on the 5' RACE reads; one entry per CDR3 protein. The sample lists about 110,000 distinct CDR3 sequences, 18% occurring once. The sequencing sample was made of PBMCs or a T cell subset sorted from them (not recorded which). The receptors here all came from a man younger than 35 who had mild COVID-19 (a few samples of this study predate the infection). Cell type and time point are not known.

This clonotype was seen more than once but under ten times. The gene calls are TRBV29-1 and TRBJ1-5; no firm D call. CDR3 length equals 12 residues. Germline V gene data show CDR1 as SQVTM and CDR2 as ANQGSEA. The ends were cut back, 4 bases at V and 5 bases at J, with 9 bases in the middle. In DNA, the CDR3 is TGCAGCGTTGCGGACTTCCATCAGCCCCAGCATTTT. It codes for CSVADFHQPQHF.

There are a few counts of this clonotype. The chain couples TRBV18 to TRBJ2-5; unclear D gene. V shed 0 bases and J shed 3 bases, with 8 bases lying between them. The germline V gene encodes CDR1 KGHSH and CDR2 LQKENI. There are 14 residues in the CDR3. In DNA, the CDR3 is TGTGCCAGCTCACCACCGTCATCTAAAGAGACCCAGTACTTC. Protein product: CASSPPSSKETQYF.